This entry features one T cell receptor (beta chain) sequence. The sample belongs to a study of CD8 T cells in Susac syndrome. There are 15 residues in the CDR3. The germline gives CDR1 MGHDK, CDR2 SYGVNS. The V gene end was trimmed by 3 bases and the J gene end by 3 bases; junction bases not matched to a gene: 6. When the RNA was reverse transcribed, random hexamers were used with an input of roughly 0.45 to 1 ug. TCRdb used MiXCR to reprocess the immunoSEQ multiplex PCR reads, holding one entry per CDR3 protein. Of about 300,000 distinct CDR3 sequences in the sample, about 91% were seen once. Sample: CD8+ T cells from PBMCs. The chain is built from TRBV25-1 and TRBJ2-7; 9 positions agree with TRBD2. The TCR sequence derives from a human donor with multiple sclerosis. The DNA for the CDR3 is TGTGCCAGCAGTGACCCCGGGACTAGCTACTACGAGCAGTACTTC. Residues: CASSDPGTSYYEQYF.